A single sample is the source of the 10 T cell receptor beta chains below, sequenced in a study of blood T cell repertoires in COVID-19. Only in-frame clones appear in the TCRdb table, and some are missing; sequencing was by immunoSEQ multiplex PCR. The table includes about 81,000 clones, 75% to 95% detected once. Sequencing was carried out using peripheral blood. The source is a woman between 45 and 60 years old in a cohort sampled during active COVID-19.

V gene TRBV24-1 combines with J gene TRBJ2-1, with 7 bases lining up with TRBD1. This CDR3 is built from 13 residues. With 5 bases clipped from V and 6 bases from J, the junction kept 3 bases outside the gene matches. Germline CDR1 is KGHDR and CDR2 is SFDVKD. The CDR3 bases are TGTGCCACCAGTGTCCCAGGGGGCAATGAGCAGTTCTTC. Its translation: CATSVPGGNEQFF.

This sequence joins TRBV24-1 and TRBJ2-2; 10 bases line up with TRBD2. V lost 3 bases to trimming and J lost 1 base; unmatched junction nucleotides: 4. CDR1 and CDR2 (germline): KGHDR, SFDVKD. The CDR3 is 17 amino acids. The CDR3 here is CATSDPSGRRNTGELFF. Written as DNA, the CDR3 is TGTGCCACCAGTGATCCTAGCGGGAGAAGGAACACCGGGGAGCTGTTTTTT.

The chain links TRBV18 to TRBJ2-5; 7 bases are a match to TRBD2. The CDR3 runs 16 residues. Germline trimming cut 1 base from V and 2 bases from J; bases unmatched to any gene: 7. CDR1 KGHSH and CDR2 LQKENI come from the germline V gene. CDR3 sequence (DNA): TGTGCCAGCTCACCACTTGCGGGGGTGCTACAAGAGACCCAGTACTTC. This encodes CASSPLAGVLQETQYF.

The V call is TRBV12-3 or TRBV12-4, the J call TRBJ2-5; the D is unclear. The CDR3 sequence is 11 residues long. Between the trimmed V and J ends, which lost 3 bases and 5 bases, there was a span of 4 bases. The CDR3: CASSFQETQYF. The CDR3 DNA sequence: TGTGCCAGCAGTTTTCAGGAGACCCAGTACTTC.

The V call is TRBV7-9, the J call TRBJ2-5; possibly TRBD2 for D (7 bases). With 4 bases removed from V and 4 bases from J, the gap between germline ends came to 16 bases. Germline V gene sequence: CDR1 SEHNR, CDR2 FQNEAQ (reference sequence). The CDR3 has 15 residues. The CDR3 bases are TGTGCCAGCAGCTACCCCTCGGGGGGCGCAGAGACCCAGTACTTC. Its protein product is CASSYPSGGAETQYF.

The J gene is TRBJ2-7, the V gene TRBV19; 8 bases align to TRBD1. CDR1 is LNHDA, CDR2 SQIVND, per germline (reference sequence). The V segment lost 3 bases and the J segment 4 bases; nucleotides outside the gene matches: 5. This CDR3 contains 14 residues. CDR3 region: CASSMAQGGYEQYF. CDR3 DNA: TGTGCCAGTAGTATGGCACAGGGGGGATACGAGCAGTACTTC.

The V gene is TRBV3-1 (or the pseudogene TRBV3-2), the J gene TRBJ1-1; 7 nucleotides align to TRBD1. Germline V CDR1 and CDR2: LGHDT, YNNKEL (reference sequence). The junction had 12 bases not matched to a gene; V was cut back by 5 bases and J by 0 bases. The CDR3 loop spans 17 amino acids. CDR3 sequence: CASSKRTGAEMNTEAFF. The DNA for the CDR3 is TGTGCCAGCAGCAAAAGGACAGGCGCCGAGATGAACACTGAAGCTTTCTTT.

The V gene is TRBV28, the J gene TRBJ2-7; D is unclear. CDR1 and CDR2 (germline): MDHEN, SYDVKM. This CDR3 has 11 residues. V was pared by 6 bases and J by 6 bases, with 9 bases between. DNA of the CDR3: TGTGCCAGCAGGCTGAGAGGCGAGCAGTACTTC. This sequence encodes CASRLRGEQYF.

CDR3 loop: CASSPGAGEQYF. The DNA of the CDR3 is TGTGCCAGCTCACCAGGGGCGGGGGAGCAGTACTTC. The genes are TRBV18 and TRBJ2-7; possible D gene TRBD2, 6 bases. The germline V gene has CDR1 KGHSH and CDR2 LQKENI. The V gene lost 2 bases and the J gene lost 7 bases, with 9 bases spanning the gap. This CDR3 has 12 amino acids.

This clone was recorded once. This rearrangement joins TRBV11-1 to TRBJ1-1; 9 bases are a match to TRBD1. The CDR3 contains 14 residues. Germline assignment: CDR1 SGHAT and CDR2 FQDESV (reference sequence). J was trimmed by 4 bases and V by 7 bases; bases with no gene match: 7. CDR3 residues: CASTLTGGATEAFF. The CDR3 nucleotides are TGTGCCAGCACCTTGACAGGGGGGGCCACTGAAGCTTTCTTT.